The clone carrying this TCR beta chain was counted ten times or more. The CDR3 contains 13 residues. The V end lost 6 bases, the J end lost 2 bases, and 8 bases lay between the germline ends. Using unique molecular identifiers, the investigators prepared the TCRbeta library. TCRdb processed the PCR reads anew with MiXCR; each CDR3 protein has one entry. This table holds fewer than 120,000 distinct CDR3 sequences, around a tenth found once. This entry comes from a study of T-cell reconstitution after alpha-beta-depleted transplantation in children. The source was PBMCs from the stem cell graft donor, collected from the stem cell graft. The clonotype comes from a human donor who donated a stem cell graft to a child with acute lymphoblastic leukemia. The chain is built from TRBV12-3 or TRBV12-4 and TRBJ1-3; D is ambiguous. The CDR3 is CASREGAGNTIYF. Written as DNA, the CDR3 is TGTGCCAGCAGGGAGGGAGCTGGAAACACCATATATTTT.